These 19 T cell receptor beta chains were all obtained from the same sample, sequenced in a study of Graves' ophthalmopathy and Graves' hyperthyroidism. RNA transcripts yielded amplified TCR beta CDR3 regions. Scientists carried out first-round RT-PCR using HTBI primers and then a second-round multiplex PCR. MiXCR, run by TCRdb on the multiplex PCR reads, gives a single entry per CDR3 protein. In the table there are 200,000 to 250,000 distinct CDR3 sequences, 45% of which are singletons. The specimen was peripheral blood. The origin of the receptors is an adult man with Graves' ophthalmopathy.

This clonotype appeared a few times. This chain connects TRBV12-3 or TRBV12-4 to TRBJ2-7; 7 nucleotides align to TRBD2. This CDR3 has 15 amino acids. Trimming cost V 6 bases and J 0 bases; bases outside gene matches: 8. In DNA form, the CDR3 reads TGTGCCAGCAGCCTTAGCGGGTGGGGCTCCTACGAGCAGTACTTC. It is translated as CASSLSGWGSYEQYF.

This clonotype was recorded a few times. The gene calls are TRBV10-1 and TRBJ1-4; D may be TRBD1 (5 bases). The CDR3 runs 15 residues. Germline lookup yields CDR1 WNHNN and CDR2 SYGVQD (reference sequence). Trimming took off 8 bases at V and 7 bases at J, with 20 bases between the two ends. CDR3 amino acids: CASSDGGVEGEKLFF. In nucleotides, the CDR3 is TGCGCCAGCTCCGACGGAGGGGTAGAGGGTGAAAAACTGTTTTTT.

This clonotype was picked up a small number of times. The chain recombines TRBV11-1 with TRBJ2-7; 9 nucleotides agree with TRBD2. Germline V CDR1 and CDR2: SGHAT, FQDESV (reference sequence). The J segment lost 3 bases and the V segment lost 2 bases, leaving 8 bases of the junction unmatched. The CDR3 is 16 residues long. For the CDR3, the DNA is TGTGCCAGCAGCTTAAATAGCGGGAGCAAAGGCTACGAGCAGTACTTC. This translates into CASSLNSGSKGYEQYF.

This rearrangement joins TRBV18 to TRBJ2-7; 10 bases match TRBD2. With V trimmed by 4 bases and J by 0 bases, 6 bases remained unmatched. This CDR3 is 16 amino acids long. CDR1 is KGHSH and CDR2 is LQKENI in the germline V gene. The CDR3 DNA sequence: TGTGCCAGCTCACGGGGAGCGGGAGGGAGCTCCTACGAGCAGTACTTC. This sequence encodes CASSRGAGGSSYEQYF. Together with reference TRBV18 and TRBJ2-7, the CDR3 gives the full variable domain: NAGVMQNPRHLVRRRGQEARLRCSPMKGHSHVYWYRQLPEEGLKFMVYLQKENIIDESGMPKERFSAEFPKEGPSILRIQQVVRGDSAAYFCASSRGAGGSSYEQYFGPGTRLTVT.

The rearrangement links TRBV10-2 to TRBJ2-5; 10 positions match TRBD1. Trimming removed 6 bases from V and 3 bases from J; junction bases left unmatched: 7. The V gene's germline CDR1 is WSHSY and CDR2 SAAADI. The CDR3 contains 15 residues. CDR3 sequence reads: CASSQGQGGKETQYF. The CDR3 nucleotides are TGCGCCAGCAGCCAAGGACAGGGGGGGAAAGAGACCCAGTACTTC.

This clonotype was recorded a few times. This chain links TRBV6-5 with TRBJ1-2; a weak D match, TRBD1 (5 bases). The germline V gene has CDR1 MNHEY and CDR2 SVGAGI. V was cut by 10 bases and J by 8 bases, with 23 bases left in between. There are 14 residues in the CDR3. The CDR3 DNA reads TGTGCCACCACCCCATCTGACGGGGACGGGGGCTACACCTTC. This encodes CATTPSDGDGGYTF.

This clonotype was found a few times. V gene TRBV20-1 combines with J gene TRBJ1-6; 8 bases are a match to TRBD1. The J segment lost 7 bases and the V segment lost 2 bases, leaving 10 bases of the junction unmatched. Per germline, CDR1 DFQATT and CDR2 SNEGSKA (reference sequence). This CDR3 is 16 amino acids long. The CDR3 coding sequence is TGCAGTGCTAGACCTAATAGACAGGGGAGGAATTCACCCCTCCACTTT. This codes for CSARPNRQGRNSPLHF.

This clonotype was observed a few times. The V gene is TRBV19, the J gene TRBJ1-4; 7 bases agree with TRBD1. The length of the CDR3 is 16 residues. Germline V gene sequence: CDR1 LNHDA, CDR2 SQIVND (reference sequence). V gave up 1 base and J gave up 8 bases; unmatched junction bases: 10. Written as DNA, the CDR3 is TGTGCCAGTAGTATAGCCGGGACAGCACGGCCCGAAAAACTGTTTTTT. Translated: CASSIAGTARPEKLFF.

V is TRBV2 and J is TRBJ2-5; the match to TRBD1 covers 8 bases. V trimming: 5 bases; J trimming: 5 bases; junction bases outside the gene matches: 10. The V gene's germline CDR1 is SNHLY and CDR2 FYNNEI. The CDR3 has 15 amino acids. The CDR3, as DNA: TGTGCCAGCAGTCCCGGACAGGGAAGGCGGGAGACCCAGTACTTC. Encoded protein: CASSPGQGRRETQYF.

The chain joins TRBV7-9 to TRBJ2-3; 9 bases line up with TRBD1. After removal of 5 bases from V and 0 bases from J, the junction contained 6 bases not matched to a gene. Per the germline V gene, CDR1 is SEHNR and CDR2 is FQNEAQ (reference sequence). The CDR3 consists of 16 residues. The CDR3 coding sequence is TGTGCCAGCAGCCCACCCGGGACAGGGAGCACAGATACGCAGTATTTT. As protein: CASSPPGTGSTDTQYF. The full variable domain, with the rest looked up from reference TRBV7-9 and TRBJ2-3, is DTGVSQNPRHKITKRGQNVTFRCDPISEHNRLYWYRQTLGQGPEFLTYFQNEAQLEKSRLLSDRFSAERPKGSFSTLEIQRTEQGDSAMYLCASSPPGTGSTDTQYFGPGTRLTVL.

This clonotype turned up a few times. The V call is TRBV7-2, the J call TRBJ2-5; D possibly corresponds to TRBD2 (5 bases). CDR1 is SGHTA, CDR2 FQGNSA, per germline. The CDR3 sequence is 13 residues long. Trimming took 6 bases from V and 2 from J, leaving 10 bases between them. CDR3: CASSPRGQETQYF. CDR3 nucleotides: TGTGCCAGCAGTCCCCGGGGACAAGAGACCCAGTACTTC.

This clonotype was observed a few times. The chain carries TRBV9 and TRBJ2-7; unclear D gene. This CDR3 is 13 amino acids long. Trimming took 0 bases from V and 5 from J, leaving 9 bases between them. The germline CDR1 and CDR2 sequences are SGDLS and YYNGEE. CDR3 nucleotides: TGTGCCAGCAGCGTAGCCAGCGTGGACGAGCAGTACTTC. Its protein is CASSVASVDEQYF.

The rearrangement joins TRBV12-3 or TRBV12-4 to TRBJ2-7, with D tentatively TRBD1 (6 bases). Trimming cost V 3 bases and J 1 base, with 16 bases left between them. The CDR3 spans 16 residues. CDR3 protein: CASSFSAGEASYEQYF. The CDR3 nucleotides are TGTGCCAGCAGTTTTTCCGCAGGGGAAGCTTCCTACGAGCAGTACTTC.

This chain joins TRBV10-2 and TRBJ2-5; 7 nucleotides agree with TRBD2. This CDR3 is 14 amino acids long. The junction had 8 bases not matched to a gene; V was cut back by 3 bases and J by 7 bases. Germline lookup yields CDR1 WSHSY and CDR2 SAAADI. The CDR3 sequence is CASSDGSGLGTQYF. In nucleotides, the CDR3 is TGCGCCAGCAGTGACGGTAGCGGGTTGGGGACCCAGTACTTC.

This rearrangement joins TRBV5-4 to TRBJ2-7; 14 bases map to TRBD2. Trimming took 4 bases from V and 9 from J; bases not matched to a gene: 6. The CDR3 covers 14 residues. Germline CDR1 SGHNT, CDR2 YYREEE (reference sequence). The CDR3 is CASSQGLAGERQYF. In nucleotides, the CDR3 is TGTGCCAGCAGCCAGGGACTAGCGGGAGAGCGGCAGTACTTC.

The V gene is TRBV6-5, the J gene TRBJ1-6; unclear D gene. In germline, CDR1 is MNHEY, CDR2 SVGAGI. The CDR3 spans 15 residues. Trimming removed 2 bases at V and 5 bases at J, with 10 bases between. DNA for the CDR3: TGTGCCAGCAGTTACGGGCCCACTCATAATTCACCCCTCCACTTT. It encodes CASSYGPTHNSPLHF.

This clonotype has just one count. V usage is TRBV2 and J usage is TRBJ2-6; 8 bases are shared with TRBD1. The CDR3 is 18 amino acids. Trimming at V came to 3 bases and at J to 0 bases, leaving 7 bases not matched to a gene. Germline V gene data show CDR1 as SNHLY and CDR2 as FYNNEI. CDR3 in amino acids: CASSDEGQDHSGANVLTF. CDR3 DNA sequence: TGTGCCAGCAGTGACGAGGGACAGGATCACTCTGGGGCCAACGTCCTGACTTTC.

This clonotype was counted between two and nine times. The chain employs TRBV7-6 and TRBJ2-6; 9 nucleotides agree with TRBD2. Germline V CDR1 and CDR2: SGHVS, FNYEAQ. V was pared by 4 bases and J by 0 bases, with 13 bases of the junction left unmatched. This CDR3 comprises 20 residues. The CDR3 here is CASSSPEERGDFSGANVLTF. The CDR3 region has the DNA TGTGCCAGCAGCTCACCAGAAGAGCGGGGGGATTTCTCTGGGGCCAACGTCCTGACTTTC.

This clonotype has a handful of counts. This chain joins TRBV7-3 and TRBJ2-5; D is perhaps TRBD2 (6 bases). V gave up 3 bases and J gave up 5 bases, with 19 bases separating them. The germline V gene has CDR1 SGHTA and CDR2 FQGTGA. The CDR3 is 16 residues long. This CDR3 is CASSFRLGGKVETQYF. CDR3 nucleotides: TGTGCCAGCAGCTTTCGCCTGGGAGGAAAGGTGGAGACCCAGTACTTC.